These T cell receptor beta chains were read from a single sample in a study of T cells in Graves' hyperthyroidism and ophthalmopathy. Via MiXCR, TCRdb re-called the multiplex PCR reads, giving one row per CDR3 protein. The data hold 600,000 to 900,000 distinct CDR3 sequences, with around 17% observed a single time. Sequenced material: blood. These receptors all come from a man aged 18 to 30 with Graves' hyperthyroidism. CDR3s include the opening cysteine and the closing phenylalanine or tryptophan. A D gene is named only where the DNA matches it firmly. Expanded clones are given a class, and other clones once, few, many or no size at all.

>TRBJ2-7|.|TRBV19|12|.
CASSIWGNEQYF
TGTGCCAGTAGTATTTGGGGCAACGAGCAGTACTTC
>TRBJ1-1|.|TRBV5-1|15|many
CASSLVGASNTEAFF
TGCGCCAGCAGCTTGGTGGGGGCCTCCAACACTGAAGCTTTCTTT
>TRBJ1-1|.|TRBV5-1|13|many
CASSFQGSTEAFF
TGCGCCAGCAGCTTCCAGGGAAGCACTGAAGCTTTCTTT
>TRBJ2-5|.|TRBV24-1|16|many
CATSDWGGTQQETQYF
TGTGCCACCAGTGACTGGGGAGGGACACAACAAGAGACCCAGTACTTC
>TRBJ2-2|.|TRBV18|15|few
CASSPQQPNTGELFF
TGTGCCAGCTCCCCGCAGCAGCCCAACACCGGGGAGCTGTTTTTT
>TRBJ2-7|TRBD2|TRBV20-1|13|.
CSSLLAGVDEQYF
TGCAGTTCTTTACTAGCGGGAGTTGACGAGCAGTACTTC
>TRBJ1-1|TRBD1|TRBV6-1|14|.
CASRRTGEGNEAFF
TGTGCCAGCAGGCGTACAGGGGAGGGGAATGAAGCTTTCTTT
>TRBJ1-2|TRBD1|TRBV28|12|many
CASRGTGYGYTF
TGTGCCAGCAGGGGGACAGGCTATGGCTACACCTTC
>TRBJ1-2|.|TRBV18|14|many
CASSPVRGTDGYTF
TGTGCCAGCTCACCTGTACGGGGGACGGATGGCTACACCTTC
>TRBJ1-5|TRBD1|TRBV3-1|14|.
CASSQTGFSQPQHF
TGTGCCAGCAGCCAGACAGGGTTCTCGCAGCCCCAGCATTTT
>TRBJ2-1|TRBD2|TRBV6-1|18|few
CASSEVAGGPGAYNEQFF
TGTGCCAGCAGTGAAGTTGCGGGAGGGCCCGGAGCCTACAATGAGCAGTTCTTC
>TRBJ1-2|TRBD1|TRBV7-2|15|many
CASSYRQGARYGYTF
TGTGCCAGCAGCTACAGACAGGGGGCCCGCTATGGCTACACCTTC
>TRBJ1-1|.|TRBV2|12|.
CASSRSSTEAFF
TGTGCCAGCAGTAGGAGTTCCACTGAAGCTTTCTTT
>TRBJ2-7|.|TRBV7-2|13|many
CASSLSRAREQYF
TGTGCCAGCAGCCTATCCAGGGCTCGCGAGCAGTACTTC
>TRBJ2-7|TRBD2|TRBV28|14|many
CASRPGLVTYEQYF
TGTGCCAGCCGACCGGGACTAGTGACCTACGAGCAGTACTTC
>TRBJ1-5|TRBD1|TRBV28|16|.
CASRPTGTGDNQPQHF
TGTGCCAGCAGACCCACCGGGACAGGGGACAATCAGCCCCAGCATTTT
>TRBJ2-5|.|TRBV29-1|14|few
CSVDRRLALETQYF
TGCAGCGTTGACCGTCGGCTAGCGTTGGAGACCCAGTACTTC
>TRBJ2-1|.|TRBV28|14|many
CASSTGTTDNEQFF
TGTGCCAGCAGTACCGGGACCACCGACAATGAGCAGTTCTTC
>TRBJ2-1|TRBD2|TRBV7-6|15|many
CASSFGAGAYNEQFF
TGTGCCAGCAGCTTCGGTGCGGGAGCCTACAATGAGCAGTTCTTC
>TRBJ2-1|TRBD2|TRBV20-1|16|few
CSAPQTSGSSYNEQFF
TGCAGTGCTCCTCAGACTAGCGGCAGCTCCTACAATGAGCAGTTCTTC
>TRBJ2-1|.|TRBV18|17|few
CASSPGAGELKNNEQFF
TGTGCCAGCTCACCAGGCGCAGGGGAACTTAAGAACAATGAGCAGTTCTTC
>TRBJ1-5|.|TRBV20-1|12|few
CSARDMGQPQHF
TGCAGTGCTAGAGATATGGGCCAGCCCCAGCATTTT
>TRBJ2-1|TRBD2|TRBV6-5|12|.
CASSSLADEQFF
TGTGCCAGCAGTTCACTAGCGGATGAGCAGTTCTTC
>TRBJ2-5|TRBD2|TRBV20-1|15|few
CSAREGSGGWETQYF
TGCAGTGCTAGAGAGGGTAGCGGGGGGTGGGAGACCCAGTACTTC
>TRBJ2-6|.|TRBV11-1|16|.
CASSPRASTGANVLTF
TGTGCCAGCAGCCCCCGGGCCTCCACCGGGGCCAACGTCCTGACTTTC
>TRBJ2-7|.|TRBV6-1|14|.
CASSEGDTLYEQYF
TGTGCCAGCAGTGAAGGGGACACCCTCTACGAGCAGTACTTC
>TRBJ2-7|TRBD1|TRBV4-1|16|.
CASSQGTGAYRNEQYF
TGCGCCAGCAGCCAAGGGACAGGGGCCTACCGGAACGAGCAGTACTTC
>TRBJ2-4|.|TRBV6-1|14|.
CASSKQGGKNIQYF
TGTGCCAGCAGCAAACAGGGTGGCAAAAACATTCAGTACTTC
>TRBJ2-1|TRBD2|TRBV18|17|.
CASSPGTSGRAYNEQFF
TGTGCCAGCTCACCGGGGACTAGCGGGAGGGCCTACAATGAGCAGTTCTTC
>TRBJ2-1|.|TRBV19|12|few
CASSVSGYEQFF
TGTGCCAGTAGTGTCAGCGGATATGAGCAGTTCTTC
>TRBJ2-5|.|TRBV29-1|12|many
CSGGVRRETQYF
TGCAGCGGGGGCGTGCGGCGAGAGACCCAGTACTTC
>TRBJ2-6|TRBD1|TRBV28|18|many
CASSSTGTGRSGANVLTF
TGTGCCAGCAGTTCGACCGGGACAGGGAGGTCTGGGGCCAACGTCCTGACTTTC
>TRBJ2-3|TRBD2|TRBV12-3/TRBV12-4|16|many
CASSWGLAGAEDTQYF
TGTGCCAGCAGTTGGGGACTAGCGGGAGCGGAAGATACGCAGTATTTT
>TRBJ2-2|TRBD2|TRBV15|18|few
CATSMWTSGSLKGGELFF
TGTGCCACCAGCATGTGGACTAGCGGGAGCCTCAAGGGCGGGGAGCTGTTTTTT
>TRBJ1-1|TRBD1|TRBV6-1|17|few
CASSDEGARRVNTEAFF
TGTGCCAGCAGTGACGAGGGGGCAAGGAGAGTCAACACTGAAGCTTTCTTT
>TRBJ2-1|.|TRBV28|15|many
CASSPSPSSYNEQFF
TGTGCCAGCAGCCCCTCCCCGAGCTCCTACAATGAGCAGTTCTTC
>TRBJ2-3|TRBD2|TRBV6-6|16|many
CASSYSTSGSTDTQYF
TGTGCCAGCAGTTACTCGACTAGCGGGAGTACAGATACGCAGTATTTT